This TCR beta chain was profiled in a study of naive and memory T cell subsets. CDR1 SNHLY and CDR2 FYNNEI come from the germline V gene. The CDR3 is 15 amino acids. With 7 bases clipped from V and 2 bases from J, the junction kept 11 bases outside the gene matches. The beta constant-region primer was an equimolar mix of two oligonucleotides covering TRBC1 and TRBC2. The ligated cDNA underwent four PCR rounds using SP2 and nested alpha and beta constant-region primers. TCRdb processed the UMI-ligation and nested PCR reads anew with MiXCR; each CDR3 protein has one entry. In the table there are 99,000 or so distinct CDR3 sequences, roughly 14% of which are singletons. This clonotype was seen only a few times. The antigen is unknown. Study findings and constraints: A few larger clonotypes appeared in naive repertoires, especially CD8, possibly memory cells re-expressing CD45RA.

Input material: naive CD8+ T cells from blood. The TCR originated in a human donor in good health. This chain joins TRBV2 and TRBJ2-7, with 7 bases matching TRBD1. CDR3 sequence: CASKGKGTAAYEQYF. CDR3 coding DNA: TGTGCCAGCAAAGGAAAGGGGACAGCCGCCTACGAGCAGTACTTC.